These 29 T cell receptor beta chains originate from one sample sequenced in a study of T cells after yellow fever vaccination. TCRdb processed the 5' RACE reads anew with MiXCR; each CDR3 protein has one entry. The table shows under 550,000 distinct CDR3 sequences, with 21% occurring only once. The specimen was PBMCs, collected around 3 weeks after the first yellow fever vaccination. These receptors all come from a man aged 18 to 35 who received the YFV17D yellow fever vaccine.

This clonotype appeared many times. V gene TRBV12-3 or TRBV12-4 combines with J gene TRBJ2-5; D unclear. The CDR3 has 11 residues. Deletions cut 5 bases from V and 0 bases from J, with 1 base between. CDR3 DNA: TGTGCCAGCAGTAACCAAGAGACCCAGTACTTC. Protein product: CASSNQETQYF.

The chain uses TRBV4-1 and TRBJ1-1, with D perhaps matching TRBD1 (6 bases). V was cut by 5 bases and J by 4 bases, with 17 bases left in between. Germline V gene sequence: CDR1 MGHRA, CDR2 YSYEKL. CDR3 length: 15 residues. The CDR3 spells CASSVGRGRGTEAFF. CDR3 nucleotide sequence: TGCGCCAGCAGCGTCGGTCGTGGCAGGGGCACTGAAGCTTTCTTT.

This clonotype occurred a few times. In DNA form, the CDR3 reads TGTGCCAGCAGTTTTGGGACAGGATCTGGGGCCAACGTCCTGACTTTC. Translating it yields CASSFGTGSGANVLTF. The rearrangement joins TRBV12-3 or TRBV12-4 to TRBJ2-6, with 8 nucleotides matching TRBD1. V lost 3 bases to trimming and J lost 1 base; unmatched junction nucleotides: 2. The CDR3 totals 16 residues.

This clonotype was found a few times. This chain uses TRBV7-2 with TRBJ2-2; TRBD1 or TRBD2 may be the D gene (5 bases each). This CDR3 has 16 amino acids. Trimming stripped 5 bases from V and 4 bases from J, with 17 bases between. The germline gives CDR1 SGHTA, CDR2 FQGNSA. The CDR3 loop reads CASSRDPPCVTGELFF. The CDR3 nucleotides are TGTGCCAGCAGCCGGGACCCACCATGCGTCACCGGGGAGCTGTTTTTT. The variable domain in full, completed from reference TRBV7-2 and TRBJ2-2, reads GAGVSQSPSNKVTEKGKDVELRCDPISGHTALYWYRQSLGQGLEFLIYFQGNSAPDKSGLPSDRFSAERTGGSVSTLTIQRTQQEDSAVYLCASSRDPPCVTGELFFGEGSRLTVL.

The chain is built from TRBV27 and TRBJ2-1; TRBD2 agrees at 12 bases. Germline lookup yields CDR1 MNHEY and CDR2 SMNVEV (reference sequence). CDR3 length equals 15 residues. The J segment lost 9 bases and the V segment lost 6 bases, leaving 9 bases of the junction unmatched. The CDR3 nucleotides are TGTGCCAGCAGGACTAGCGGGGGAGGGTATATTGAGCAGTTCTTC. It specifies CASRTSGGGYIEQFF.

As concerns this clonotype: A much larger clone is a single base away; this may be a read error. The chain is built from TRBV20-1 and TRBJ1-6, with D perhaps matching TRBD1 (6 bases). The CDR3 contains 12 residues. Germline CDR1 is DFQATT and CDR2 is SNEGSKA (reference sequence). This CDR3 reads CSATGTNSPHHF. The CDR3 nucleotides are TGCAGTGCGACCGGGACAAATTCACCCCACCACTTT.

V usage is TRBV4-1 and J usage is TRBJ2-2, with D possibly being TRBD2 (7 bases). This CDR3 region has 18 residues. Germline V gives CDR1 MGHRA, CDR2 YSYEKL. V dropped 1 base and J dropped 6 bases, with 21 bases sitting between them. CDR3 sequence (DNA): TGCGCCAGCAGCCAAGGGATACAAGGGGGGGCCTATGCCGGGGAGCTGTTTTTT. It translates to CASSQGIQGGAYAGELFF.

This clonotype was seen more than once but under ten times. V usage is TRBV21-1 and J usage is TRBJ2-7; TRBD1 is the table's D call, not checked against the DNA. TRBV21-1 corresponds to a pseudogene. The CDR3 extends over 15 amino acids. CDR3 DNA sequence: TGTGCCAGCACCGAACCAGGGGGCAGGTTCTACGAGCAGTACTTC. Translated, it gives CASTEPGGRFYEQYF.

This clonotype showed up just a few times. The genes are TRBV7-2 and TRBJ1-1, with 8 positions matching TRBD1. J was trimmed by 3 bases and V by 4 bases; bases with no gene match: 7. The CDR3 covers 15 residues. From germline, CDR1 is SGHTA and CDR2 FQGNSA. The DNA of the CDR3 is TGTGCCAGCAGCTACGGAGCAGGGGGCCACACTGAAGCTTTCTTT. Its translation is CASSYGAGGHTEAFF.

The chain employs TRBV4-2 and TRBJ1-4; D unresolved. V gave up 0 bases and J gave up 5 bases, with 16 bases separating them. The length of the CDR3 is 17 residues. The germline CDR1 and CDR2 sequences are LGHNA and YNFKEQ. CDR3 amino acids: CASSQEDVRRLNEKLFF. CDR3 nucleotide sequence: TGTGCCAGCAGCCAAGAGGATGTCCGCAGGCTAAATGAAAAACTGTTTTTT.

This clonotype was seen only a few times. This chain joins TRBV27 and TRBJ2-1; D possibly corresponds to TRBD2 (6 bases). Trimming removed 1 base from V and 0 bases from J, with 10 bases in between. CDR3 length: 16 residues. Germline CDR1 and CDR2: MNHEY and SMNVEV (reference sequence). The CDR3 here is CASSLFRGSSYNEQFF. DNA for the CDR3: TGTGCCAGCAGTTTATTCCGGGGGAGCTCCTACAATGAGCAGTTCTTC.

As to this clonotype: This could be a read error, since a much larger clone is one nucleotide away. The J gene is TRBJ2-3, the V gene TRBV11-2, with D possibly being TRBD2 (6 bases). The CDR3 is 14 residues long. Germline V gene data show CDR1 as SGHAT and CDR2 as FQNNGV. Trimming pared 8 bases from V and 4 bases from J, leaving 16 bases between. The CDR3 is CASGSREFPDTQYF. CDR3 nucleotide sequence: TGTGCCAGCGGCTCCCGGGAGTTCCCAGATACGCAGTATTTT. Full variable domain (missing parts from reference TRBV11-2 and TRBJ2-3): EAGVAQSPRYKIIEKRQSVAFWCNPISGHATLYWYQQILGQGPKLLIQFQNNGVVDDSQLPKDRFSAERLKGVDSTLKIQPAKLEDSAVYLCASGSREFPDTQYFGPGTRLTVL.

V and J are TRBV5-1 and TRBJ2-2, with TRBD2 identical over 9 bases. The length of the CDR3 is 15 residues. Germline values: CDR1 SGHRS, CDR2 YFSETQ. Trimming took 8 bases from V and 3 from J; bases not matched to a gene: 8. The CDR3: CASSLAGIDTGELFF. CDR3 DNA: TGCGCCAGTAGCCTAGCGGGGATTGACACCGGGGAGCTGTTTTTT.

This chain connects TRBV6-2 or TRBV6-3 to TRBJ1-3; D ambiguous. Germline values: CDR1 MNHEY, CDR2 SVGEGT. The CDR3 consists of 15 residues. Trimming stripped 2 bases from V and 4 bases from J, with 12 bases between. In DNA, the CDR3 is TGTGCCAGCAGTTACCCGGACCTGGGAGGAAACACCATATATTTT. Protein sequence: CASSYPDLGGNTIYF.

This clonotype was recorded a few times. The chain links TRBV19 to TRBJ2-7, with D uncertain. The CDR3 contains 15 residues. Trimming stripped 3 bases from V and 3 bases from J, with 15 bases between. CDR1 LNHDA and CDR2 SQIVND come from the germline V gene (reference sequence). The DNA for the CDR3 is TGTGCCAGTAGTATGGGTGTAACACCCCTCTACGAGCAGTACGTC. Residues: CASSMGVTPLYEQYV.

A word on this clonotype: Because the CDR3's place on the DNA is in doubt, the DNA is left out and the CDR3 is given as listed by TCRdb. J is TRBJ1-1 and V is TRBV7-5; the table assigns TRBD1, which was not confirmed against the DNA. TRBV7-5 is a listed pseudogene. Including both end residues, the CDR3 is 19 amino acids long. The chain's CDR3 is CISVPEAARDRDRDTEAFF.

The chain has TRBV12-3 or TRBV12-4 and TRBJ2-2; TRBD2 is a possible D gene (6 bases). The CDR3 runs 16 residues. Trimming shortened V by 3 bases and J by 0 bases, and 11 bases separated the two germline ends. The CDR3 spells CASSFRGGANTGELFF. The DNA of the CDR3 is TGTGCCAGCAGTTTTCGGGGCGGGGCGAACACCGGGGAGCTGTTTTTT.

This clonotype appeared a few times. The DNA of the CDR3 is TGCAGTGCTAGCGGGGACTCAACAGATACGCAGTATTTT. Translated: CSASGDSTDTQYF. The chain uses TRBV20-1 and TRBJ2-3; D possibly corresponds to TRBD2 (6 bases). The germline CDR1 and CDR2 sequences are DFQATT and SNEGSKA (reference sequence). Trimming removed 3 bases at V and 3 bases at J, with 10 bases between. The CDR3 consists of 13 residues.

This clonotype showed up just a few times. The chain is built from TRBV6-5 and TRBJ2-2; TRBD2 matches at 13 bases. This CDR3 contains 18 residues. Trimming cost V 4 bases and J 7 bases; bases outside gene matches: 12. Germline V gene sequence: CDR1 MNHEY, CDR2 SVGAGI. The CDR3 loop is CASSSLAGGPETVGELFF. The CDR3 bases are TGTGCCAGCAGTTCACTAGCGGGGGGGCCGGAGACCGTCGGGGAGCTGTTTTTT.

The table lists this clonotype with many counts. The chain is built from TRBV29-1 and TRBJ2-3, with no clear D. This CDR3 comprises 16 residues. CDR1 and CDR2 from the germline V gene are SQVTM and ANQGSEA. The germline V and J ends were trimmed by 1 base and 0 bases, with 14 bases remaining between them. The CDR3 DNA follows: TGCAGCGTTGAAGGCGGTGACACTACTAGCACAGATACGCAGTATTTT. This translates into CSVEGGDTTSTDTQYF.

V is TRBV4-1 and J is TRBJ1-1, with D perhaps matching TRBD1 (6 bases). V lost 1 base and J lost 0, with 12 bases in between. Germline values: CDR1 MGHRA, CDR2 YSYEKL. The CDR3 sequence is 16 residues long. As DNA, the CDR3 is TGCGCCAGCAGCCAAGGTTGGGGGGCAATGAACACTGAAGCTTTCTTT. It encodes CASSQGWGAMNTEAFF.

This clonotype was observed a handful of times. The CDR3 loop is CASSYSKLRGGGYTF. The CDR3 DNA reads as TGTGCCAGCAGTTACTCGAAACTTAGGGGTGGCGGCTACACCTTC. The rearrangement links TRBV6-2 or TRBV6-3 to TRBJ1-2, with D maybe TRBD1 (5 bases). The CDR3 runs 15 residues. Germline V gene sequence: CDR1 MNHEY, CDR2 SVGEGT. V lost 0 bases and J 8 bases, leaving 16 bases between the germline ends.

This clonotype turned up a few times. This chain joins TRBV6-2 or TRBV6-3 and TRBJ2-1, with 7 bases fitting TRBD2. Germline trimming cut 2 bases from V and 5 bases from J; bases unmatched to any gene: 12. CDR1 is MNHEY, CDR2 SVGEGT, per germline. The CDR3 is 17 residues long. In nucleotides, the CDR3 is TGTGCCAGCAGTTACGTTGCGTGGCGGGGGACCAACAATGAGCAGTTCTTC. Encoded protein: CASSYVAWRGTNNEQFF.

V and J are TRBV5-6 and TRBJ2-5; the match to TRBD1 covers 7 bases. V dropped 2 bases and J dropped 5; count of bases not matched to a gene: 6. The CDR3 spans 14 residues. Per germline, CDR1 SGHDT and CDR2 YYEEEE. The CDR3 sequence: CASSFTGAMETQYF. The CDR3 DNA sequence: TGTGCCAGCAGCTTCACAGGGGCGATGGAGACCCAGTACTTC.

V is TRBV25-1 and J is TRBJ2-5; 11 bases line up with TRBD2. The CDR3 contains 19 residues. Unmatched junction bases numbered 18, after V lost 4 bases and J lost 5 bases. The germline V gene encodes CDR1 MGHDK and CDR2 SYGVNS. The CDR3 sequence is CASSGDRRHSGGALETQYF. The CDR3 DNA reads TGTGCCAGCAGTGGGGACAGGAGGCATAGCGGGGGGGCCCTCGAGACCCAGTACTTC.

This clonotype has just a few counts. J is TRBJ1-1 and V is TRBV3-1; perhaps TRBD1 as D (5 bases). Germline lookup yields CDR1 LGHDT and CDR2 YNNKEL (reference sequence). V was cut by 3 bases and J by 4 bases, with 9 bases left in between. This CDR3 is 13 amino acids long. The CDR3 nucleotides are TGTGCCAGCAGCCAGGGGGTGATCACTGAAGCTTTCTTT. Its protein product is CASSQGVITEAFF. Full variable domain (outside the CDR3, taken from reference TRBV3-1 and TRBJ1-1): DTAVSQTPKYLVTQMGNDKSIKCEQNLGHDTMYWYKQDSKKFLKIMFSYNNKELIINETVPNRFSPKSPDKAHLNLHINSLELGDSAVYFCASSQGVITEAFFGQGTRLTVV.

This clonotype has more than one count but fewer than ten. The chain joins TRBV27 to TRBJ2-3; D is unresolved. V was clipped by 0 bases and J by 1 base, with 5 bases between them. This CDR3 is built from 14 residues. CDR1 is MNHEY and CDR2 is SMNVEV in the germline V gene (reference sequence). The CDR3 DNA sequence: TGTGCCAGCAGTTTATCTTGGGGCACAGATACGCAGTATTTT. As protein: CASSLSWGTDTQYF.

The rearrangement joins TRBV4-2 to TRBJ2-7; the match to TRBD1 covers 9 bases. The CDR3 is made up of 15 amino acids. Germline assignment: CDR1 LGHNA and CDR2 YNFKEQ. Trimming removed 1 base from V and 4 bases from J; junction bases left unmatched: 5. In DNA, the CDR3 is TGTGCCAGCAGCCAAGGACAGGGGGTTGCTTACGAGCAGTACTTC. Encoded protein: CASSQGQGVAYEQYF.

This clonotype was counted a few times. This rearrangement joins TRBV5-5 to TRBJ2-4; TRBD2 aligns across 8 bases. CDR1 SGHKS and CDR2 YYEKEE come from the germline V gene (reference sequence). The V and J ends lost 1 base and 8 bases, in that order; junction bases with no gene match: 14. This CDR3 is built from 17 residues. As DNA, the CDR3 is TGTGCCAGCAGCTTGCCGGTCGTGGCGGGGGGCCGAGACATTCAGTACTTC. This translates into CASSLPVVAGGRDIQYF.